These 3 T cell receptor beta chains originate from one sample sequenced in a study of T cells in Graves' hyperthyroidism and ophthalmopathy. From RNA transcripts, TCR beta CDR3 regions were amplified. Initially, a first-round RT-PCR of the TCR CDR3 employed the HTBI primer set. TCRdb used MiXCR to reprocess the multiplex PCR reads, holding one entry per CDR3 protein. The top ten clones hold 39% of a sample with around 300,000 distinct CDR3 sequences, roughly a fifth of them seen once. The sample taken for sequencing was blood. These receptors were taken from a man aged 45-65 years with Graves' ophthalmopathy.

The chain has TRBV5-6 and TRBJ2-2; 9 bases map to TRBD2. Germline assignment: CDR1 SGHDT and CDR2 YYEEEE. There are 16 residues in the CDR3. V lost 0 bases and J lost 5; bases outside the gene matches: 5. For the CDR3, the DNA is TGTGCCAGCAGCTTGGTAGCGGGAGAATGGACCGGGGAGCTGTTTTTT. It yields the protein CASSLVAGEWTGELFF.

This clonotype occurred many times. The CDR3 sequence: CASSLLQYATTDTQYF. The CDR3, as DNA: TGTGCCAGCAGCTTACTCCAGTATGCGACCACAGATACGCAGTATTTT. The gene calls are TRBV11-2 and TRBJ2-3; D call uncertain. Germline CDR1 is SGHAT and CDR2 is FQNNGV. V was clipped by 2 bases and J by 2 bases, with 14 bases between them. The CDR3 is 16 amino acids. The full variable domain, completed using reference TRBV11-2 and TRBJ2-3, is EAGVAQSPRYKIIEKRQSVAFWCNPISGHATLYWYQQILGQGPKLLIQFQNNGVVDDSQLPKDRFSAERLKGVDSTLKIQPAKLEDSAVYLCASSLLQYATTDTQYFGPGTRLTVL.

This clonotype was observed at least ten times. This sequence joins TRBV12-3 or TRBV12-4 and TRBJ1-1, with D unclear. The CDR3 loop spans 13 amino acids. Trimming took off 6 bases at V and 0 bases at J, with 8 bases between the two ends. As DNA, the CDR3 is TGTGCCAGCAGAACCGTGATGAACACTGAAGCTTTCTTT. This gives the protein CASRTVMNTEAFF.